Listed below are T cell receptor beta chains from one sample, sequenced in a study of cytomegalovirus exposure and HLA in healthy donors. Only in-frame clones appear in the TCRdb table, and some are missing; sequencing was by immunoSEQ multiplex PCR. The sample holds under 150,000 clones, roughly four fifths seen once. The material sequenced was PBMCs. These receptor sequences come from a woman aged 50 to 60 in good health and CMV-seropositive. CDR3s include the opening cysteine and the closing phenylalanine or tryptophan. Each record gives: V gene, clone size, J gene, D gene, CDR3 protein, CDR3 DNA. D genes are given only for firm matches. A clone size is listed for some rows: how often the clone was seen (once, few, many), or a class if it is expanded.

>TRBV6-5|-|TRBJ2-1|TRBD2
CASSPAGVSYNEQFF
TGTGCCAGCAGTCCCGCGGGGGTCTCCTACAATGAGCAGTTCTTC
>TRBV6-1|-|TRBJ2-7|TRBD2
CASSVLAGVVGEQYF
TGTGCCAGCTCCGTGCTAGCGGGGGTTGTCGGCGAGCAGTACTTC
>TRBV6-6|-|TRBJ2-7|-
CASNPSGTYSYEQYF
TGTGCCAGCAACCCCTCCGGGACTTACAGCTACGAGCAGTACTTC
>TRBV5-1|-|TRBJ1-4|-
CASSLDNPQEKLFF
TGCGCCAGCAGCTTGGACAATCCCCAGGAAAAACTGTTTTTT
>TRBV28|few|TRBJ1-2|-
CASSLSPERYGYTF
TGTGCCAGCAGTTTATCCCCGGAGCGCTATGGCTACACCTTC
>TRBV12-1|once|TRBJ2-5|-
CASSARGTGCETQYF
TGTGCCAGCAGCGCGCGCGGGACAGGCTGTGAGACCCAGTACTTC
>TRBV7-9|once|TRBJ2-1|TRBD2
CASSAKLAGGLYNEQFF
TGTGCCAGCAGCGCAAAACTAGCGGGGGGGTTGTACAATGAGCAGTTCTTC
>TRBV9|-|TRBJ2-5|-
CASSGDRGSQETQYF
TGTGCCAGCAGCGGGGATAGGGGTTCCCAAGAGACCCAGTACTTC
>TRBV7-2|-|TRBJ1-6|TRBD1
CASSGGTGNYNSPLHF
TGTGCCAGCAGCGGTGGGACAGGGAATTATAATTCACCCCTCCACTTT
>TRBV6-6|-|TRBJ1-2|-
CASSLNYGYTF
TGTGCCAGCAGCCTAAACTATGGCTACACCTTC
>TRBV4-3|-|TRBJ1-4|TRBD1
CASSQSQGAREKLFF
TGCGCCAGCAGCCAATCACAGGGGGCGCGCGAAAAACTGTTTTTT
>TRBV19|-|TRBJ2-5|-
CASSQNTPLQQTQYF
TGTGCCAGTAGTCAAAACACGCCTCTGCAACAGACCCAGTACTTC
>TRBV10-3|once|TRBJ2-6|-
CAIRQEGTGANGLTF
TGTGCCATCAGACAGGAGGGGACTGGGGCCAACGGCCTGACTTTC
>TRBV7-9|-|TRBJ1-5|-
CASSWGENQPQHF
TGTGCCAGCAGCTGGGGCGAGAATCAGCCCCAGCATTTT
>TRBV7-2|few|TRBJ2-1|TRBD1
CASSLSRGRNEQFF
TGTGCCAGCAGCTTATCCAGGGGGCGCAATGAGCAGTTCTTC
>TRBV7-8|few|TRBJ2-2|TRBD2
CASSLGGLASGPELFF
TGTGCCAGCAGCTTAGGGGGACTAGCGAGCGGGCCGGAGCTGTTTTTT
>TRBV7-8|-|TRBJ2-7|-
CASSPGPQIFYEQYF
TGTGCCAGCAGCCCAGGGCCTCAGATATTTTACGAGCAGTACTTC
>TRBV5-6|-|TRBJ1-6|-
CASSLAVSPLHF
TGTGCCAGCAGCTTGGCCGTCTCACCCCTCCACTTT
>TRBV9|-|TRBJ2-7|TRBD2
CASSNTSGGLYEQYF
TGTGCCAGCAGCAATACTAGCGGGGGGTTATACGAGCAGTACTTC
>TRBV19|-|TRBJ2-1|-
CASSIRGTDNEQFF
TGTGCCAGTAGTATAAGGGGGACGGACAATGAGCAGTTCTTC
>TRBV7-3|-|TRBJ2-1|TRBD2
CASSPTGLAGGYDNEQFF
TGTGCCAGCAGCCCCACGGGACTAGCGGGGGGATATGACAATGAGCAGTTCTTC
>TRBV19|-|TRBJ1-2|-
CASRTFGAAMDGYTF
TGTGCCAGTAGGACGTTTGGGGCAGCAATGGATGGCTACACCTTC
>TRBV5-1|-|TRBJ1-1|-
CASSLEGVFVTEAFF
TGCGCCAGCAGCTTGGAGGGGGTTTTCGTCACTGAAGCTTTCTTT
>TRBV12-5|-|TRBJ1-5|-
CASAVGQGGNQPQHF
TGTGCTAGTGCTGTGGGGCAGGGAGGGAATCAGCCCCAGCATTTT
>TRBV19|few|TRBJ2-7|-
CASTFGGGEYEQYF
TGTGCCAGTACCTTCGGGGGTGGCGAATACGAGCAGTACTTC
>TRBV4-2|-|TRBJ2-5|-
CASSEGAAQETQYF
TGTGCCAGCAGCGAAGGGGCTGCTCAAGAGACCCAGTACTTC
>TRBV9|-|TRBJ2-5|TRBD1
CASSVGGQGRETQYF
TGTGCCAGCAGCGTAGGAGGACAGGGCCGGGAGACCCAGTACTTC
>TRBV5-1|-|TRBJ2-3|TRBD1
CASSHPDRGTDTQYF
TGCGCCAGCAGCCACCCGGACAGGGGAACAGATACGCAGTATTTT
>TRBV10-3|-|TRBJ1-6|TRBD1
CAISKDRLYNSPLHF
TGTGCCATCAGTAAGGACAGGTTGTATAATTCACCCCTCCACTTT
>TRBV28|-|TRBJ2-5|-
CASSRGGAETQYF
TGTGCCAGCAGCCGAGGGGGGGCAGAGACCCAGTACTTC
>TRBV6-4|-|TRBJ1-6|TRBD1
CASSDRPYPGQVMISYNSPLHF
TGTGCCAGCAGTGACCGACCGTACCCCGGACAGGTTATGATCTCCTATAATTCACCCCTCCACTTT
>TRBV27|once|TRBJ2-3|TRBD2
CASSPGLAGDTSTDTQYF
TGTGCCAGCAGTCCGGGACTAGCGGGAGATACCTCCACAGATACGCAGTATTTT
>TRBV7-3|-|TRBJ1-6|TRBD1
CASSADRGDNSPLHF
TGTGCCAGCAGCGCGGACAGGGGGGATAATTCACCCCTCCACTTT
>TRBV4-2|-|TRBJ2-3|-
CASSPGLILGPDTQYF
TGTGCCAGCAGCCCCGGACTGATCCTCGGGCCAGATACGCAGTATTTT
>TRBV5-5|-|TRBJ2-5|TRBD2
CASSKWTSGGMETQYF
TGTGCCAGCAGCAAATGGACTAGCGGGGGGATGGAGACCCAGTACTTC
>TRBV5-1|-|TRBJ2-1|-
CASAPGHPPYEQFF
TGCGCCAGCGCACCGGGACACCCACCCTATGAGCAGTTCTTC
>TRBV5-1|-|TRBJ2-7|-
CASSLDSPAMKQYF
TGCGCCAGCAGCTTGGATAGTCCTGCTATGAAGCAGTACTTC
>TRBV12-5|-|TRBJ1-1|TRBD1
CASRDRDTEAFF
TGTGCTAGCCGGGACAGGGACACTGAAGCTTTCTTT
>TRBV5-1|once|TRBJ1-3|TRBD1
CASSRDRTGNTIYF
TGCGCCAGCAGCCGGGACAGGACTGGAAACACCATATATTTT
>TRBV15|-|TRBJ2-3|TRBD2
CATTQWLAGTDTQYF
TGTGCCACCACCCAGTGGCTAGCGGGTACAGATACGCAGTATTTT
>TRBV10-3|-|TRBJ2-3|TRBD2
CAISELAADGTDTQYF
TGTGCCATCAGTGAACTAGCGGCAGATGGCACAGATACGCAGTATTTT
>TRBV5-1|-|TRBJ2-1|-
CASSPPGTTKNEQFF
TGCGCCAGCAGCCCTCCCGGAACTACTAAGAATGAGCAGTTCTTC
>TRBV6-5|once|TRBJ1-6|TRBD1
CASSYSITGENSPLHF
TGTGCCAGCAGTTACTCAATAACAGGGGAAAATTCACCCCTCCACTTT
>TRBV7-3|-|TRBJ2-1|TRBD2
CASSLQPTTSGGPRWTRDEQFF
TGTGCCAGCAGCCTACAACCAACCACTAGCGGGGGCCCCCGGTGGACTCGGGATGAGCAGTTCTTC
>TRBV6-5|-|TRBJ1-1|-
CASSRRRMNTEAFF
TGTGCCAGCAGTCGACGGAGAATGAACACTGAAGCTTTCTTT
>TRBV19|-|TRBJ1-5|TRBD1
CASATDRGQPQHF
TGTGCCAGTGCGACTGACAGGGGTCAGCCCCAGCATTTT
>TRBV4-2|few|TRBJ1-6|-
CASSQPGNNSPLHF
TGTGCCAGCAGCCAACCAGGGAATAATTCACCCCTCCACTTT
>TRBV29-1|-|TRBJ2-3|-
CSVFGGAGDTQYF
TGCAGCGTTTTTGGGGGGGCGGGAGATACGCAGTATTTT